This TCR beta chain was sequenced in a study of human T cells and chemical hapten exposure. Study-level information: Among samples, TCR yields varied mainly because of small differences in pooled library volume.

It was the library that attached unique molecular identifiers to individual cDNA molecules. TCRdb reprocessed the RACE reads via MiXCR and lists one record per CDR3 protein. There are around 190,000 distinct CDR3 sequences in the sample; 20% to 25% occur only once, and about 6.7% lies in the top ten. Trimming took 3 bases from V and 12 from J; bases not matched to a gene: 14. Germline lookup yields CDR1 MGHRA and CDR2 YSYEKL. The CDR3 extends over 17 amino acids. Stated time point: patch test 1, 2 weeks after DPC sensitization. Described treatment: therapeutic diphenylcyclopropenone sensitization with weekly scalp DPC.

This receptor was identified in a woman in her fifties or sixties with alopecia areata. Some clones in this sample may be carry-over from other donors' samples. The chain uses TRBV4-1 and TRBJ2-7, with TRBD2 matching 16 bases. The specimen was whole blood, collected in connection with sensitization to the hapten diphenylcyclopropenone (DPC). The CDR3 reads CASSHPGTSGRALRRYF. The CDR3 coding sequence is TGCGCCAGCAGCCATCCCGGGACTAGCGGGAGGGCCTTAAGGCGGTACTTC.